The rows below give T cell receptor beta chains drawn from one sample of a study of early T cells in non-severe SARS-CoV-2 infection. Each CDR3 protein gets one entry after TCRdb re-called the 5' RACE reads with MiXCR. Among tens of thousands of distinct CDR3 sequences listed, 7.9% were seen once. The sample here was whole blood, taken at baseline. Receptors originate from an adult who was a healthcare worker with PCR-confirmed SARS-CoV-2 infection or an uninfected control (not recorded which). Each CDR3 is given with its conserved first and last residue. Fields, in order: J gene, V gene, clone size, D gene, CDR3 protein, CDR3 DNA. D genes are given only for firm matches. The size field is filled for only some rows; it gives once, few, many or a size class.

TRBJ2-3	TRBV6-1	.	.	CASSEQGGDTQYF	TGTGCCAGCAGTGAACAGGGCGGTGATACGCAGTATTTT
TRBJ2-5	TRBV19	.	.	CASSIDRLCRGLFYQETQYF	TGTGCCAGTAGTATAGACCGTTTGTGTAGGGGGTTGTTCTACCAAGAGACCCAGTACTTC
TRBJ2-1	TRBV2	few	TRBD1	CASSEQGAYNEQFF	TGTGCCAGCAGTGAGCAGGGGGCCTACAATGAGCAGTTCTTC
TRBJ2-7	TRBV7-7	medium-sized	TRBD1	CASSFGQGDTYEQYF	TGTGCCAGCAGCTTCGGCCAGGGGGATACCTACGAGCAGTACTTC
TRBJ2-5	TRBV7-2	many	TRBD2	CASSSNGGLVVETQYF	TGTGCCAGCAGCTCCAATGGGGGACTAGTCGTAGAGACCCAGTACTTC
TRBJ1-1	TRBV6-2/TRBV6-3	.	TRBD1	CASSTNRGYTEAFF	TGTGCCAGCAGCACCAACAGGGGATACACTGAAGCTTTCTTT
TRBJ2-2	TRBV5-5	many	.	CASSWGLNTGELFF	TGTGCCAGCAGCTGGGGCCTTAACACCGGGGAGCTGTTTTTT
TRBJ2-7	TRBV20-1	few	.	CSGLKGGVHEQYF	TGCAGTGGACTAAAGGGGGGGGTCCACGAGCAGTACTTC
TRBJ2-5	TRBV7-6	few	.	CASSSSSLETQYF	TGTGCCAGCAGCTCGTCGTCTCTAGAGACCCAGTACTTC
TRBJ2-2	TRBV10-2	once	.	CASSESGRRGTGELFF	TGCGCCAGCAGTGAGTCGGGCCGGCGGGGCACCGGGGAGCTGTTTTTT
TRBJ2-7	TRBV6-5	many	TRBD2	CASSPSGGPEQYF	TGTGCCAGCAGTCCTAGCGGGGGACCCGAGCAGTACTTC
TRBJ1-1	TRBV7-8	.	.	CASSLVLGTATEAFF	TGTGCCAGCAGCTTGGTGCTGGGGACGGCCACTGAAGCTTTCTTT
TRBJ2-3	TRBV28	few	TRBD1	CASRDRGRDTQYF	TGTGCCTCTAGGGACAGGGGGCGAGATACGCAGTATTTT
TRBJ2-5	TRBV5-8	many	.	CASSEQETQYF	TGTGCCAGCAGCGAACAAGAGACCCAGTACTTC
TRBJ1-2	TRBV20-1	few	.	CSVTDPRYIYGYTF	TGCAGTGTGACGGACCCCCGGTATATCTATGGCTACACCTTC
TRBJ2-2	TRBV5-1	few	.	CASSLGTPGELFF	TGCGCCAGCAGCTTGGGGACACCCGGGGAGCTGTTTTTT
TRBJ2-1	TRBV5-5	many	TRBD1	CASSFWGQNNEQFF	TGTGCCAGCAGCTTTTGGGGACAGAACAATGAGCAGTTCTTC
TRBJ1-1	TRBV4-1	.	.	CASSHTGTEAFF	TGCGCCAGCAGCCATACGGGCACTGAAGCTTTCTTT
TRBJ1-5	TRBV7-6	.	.	CASSSRQDQPQHF	TGTGCCAGCAGCTCCCGCCAGGATCAGCCCCAGCATTTT
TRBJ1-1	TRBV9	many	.	CASSVGSMNTEAFF	TGTGCCAGCAGCGTAGGGAGCATGAACACTGAAGCTTTCTTT
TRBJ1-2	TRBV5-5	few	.	CASSQGLAAGYGYTF	TGTGCCAGCAGCCAGGGCCTCGCGGCGGGCTATGGCTACACCTTC
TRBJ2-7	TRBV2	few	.	CASSEGTVFDEQYF	TGTGCCAGCAGTGAAGGGACAGTCTTCGACGAGCAGTACTTC
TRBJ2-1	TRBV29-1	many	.	CSVDIGASISYNEQFF	TGCAGCGTTGATATCGGGGCCTCCATCTCCTACAATGAGCAGTTCTTC
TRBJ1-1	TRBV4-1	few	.	CASSQDLVGPEAFF	TGCGCCAGCAGCCAAGATCTTGTGGGCCCTGAAGCTTTCTTT
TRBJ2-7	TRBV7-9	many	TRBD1	CASSIGQGHYYEQYF	TGTGCCAGCAGCATCGGACAGGGACACTACTACGAGCAGTACTTC
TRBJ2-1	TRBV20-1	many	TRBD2	CSARDIGSGGYNEQFF	TGCAGTGCTAGAGATATTGGTAGCGGGGGGTACAATGAGCAGTTCTTC
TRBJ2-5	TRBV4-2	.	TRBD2	CASSQERGGQETQYF	TGTGCCAGCAGCCAAGAGCGGGGGGGCCAAGAGACCCAGTACTTC
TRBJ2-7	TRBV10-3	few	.	CAISESLRMYEQYF	TGTGCCATCAGTGAGTCCCTGAGGATGTACGAGCAGTACTTC
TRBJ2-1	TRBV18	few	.	CASSPSTSSYNEQFF	TGTGCCAGCTCACCGTCCACTAGCTCCTACAATGAGCAGTTCTTC
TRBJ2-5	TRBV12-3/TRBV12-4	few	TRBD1	CASSYRQGYQETQYF	TGTGCCAGCAGTTACCGACAGGGGTACCAAGAGACCCAGTACTTC
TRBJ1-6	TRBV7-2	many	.	CASSLVVENSPLHF	TGTGCCAGCAGCTTAGTTGTCGAGAATTCACCCCTCCACTTT
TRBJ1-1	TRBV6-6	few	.	CASSYSMGFTEAFF	TGTGCCAGCAGTTACTCGATGGGGTTCACTGAAGCTTTCTTT
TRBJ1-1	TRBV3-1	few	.	CASSPGPHQALTEAFF	TGTGCCAGCAGCCCTGGGCCACACCAGGCTCTCACTGAAGCTTTCTTT
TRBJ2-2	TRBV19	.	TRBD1	CASRPGQGAHTGELFF	TGTGCCAGTAGACCAGGACAGGGGGCACACACCGGGGAGCTGTTTTTT
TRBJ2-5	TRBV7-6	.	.	CASSLAPGGQETQYF	TGTGCCAGCAGTCTAGCCCCAGGGGGGCAAGAGACCCAGTACTTC
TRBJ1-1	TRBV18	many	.	CASSPQNTEAFF	TGTGCCAGCTCCCCACAGAACACTGAAGCTTTCTTT
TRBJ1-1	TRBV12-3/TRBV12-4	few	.	CASSKTTEAFF	TGTGCCAGCAGTAAAACAACTGAAGCTTTCTTT
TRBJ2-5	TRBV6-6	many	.	CASRDSQETQYF	TGTGCCAGCCGGGACTCCCAAGAGACCCAGTACTTC
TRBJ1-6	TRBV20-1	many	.	CSARDRVEPLHF	TGCAGTGCTAGAGATCGCGTGGAACCCCTCCACTTT
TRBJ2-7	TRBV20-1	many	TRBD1	CSAKGQGYEQYF	TGCAGTGCTAAGGGACAGGGCTACGAGCAGTACTTC
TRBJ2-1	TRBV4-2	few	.	CASSQAGLPSNEQFF	TGTGCCAGCAGCCAAGCAGGACTACCAAGCAATGAGCAGTTCTTC
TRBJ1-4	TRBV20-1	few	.	CSARGGENEKLFF	TGCAGTGCTAGAGGAGGGGAAAATGAAAAACTGTTTTTT
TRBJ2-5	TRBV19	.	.	CASSIMAGPETQYF	TGTGCCAGTAGTATAATGGCAGGGCCAGAGACCCAGTACTTC
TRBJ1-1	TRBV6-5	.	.	CASSYSQGYANTEAFF	TGTGCCAGCAGTTACTCTCAGGGGTACGCGAACACTGAAGCTTTCTTT
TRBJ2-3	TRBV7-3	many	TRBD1	CASSLTGGLTDTQYF	TGTGCCAGCAGCTTGACAGGGGGCTTGACAGATACGCAGTATTTT
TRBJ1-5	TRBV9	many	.	CASSPQPGGNQPQHF	TGTGCCAGCAGCCCCCAACCTGGAGGCAATCAGCCCCAGCATTTT
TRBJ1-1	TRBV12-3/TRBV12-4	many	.	CASGVSWGEAFF	TGTGCCAGCGGTGTTTCATGGGGTGAAGCTTTCTTT